This T cell receptor beta chain was documented in a study of beta chain features in type 1 diabetes. Study-level points and caveats: The study found moderately but significantly shorter TCRB CDR3s in all four CD4+ subsets of Type 1 diabetes patients.

The CDR3 totals 14 residues. Trimming took 0 bases from V and 5 from J, leaving 11 bases between them. The germline V gene has CDR1 SGHRS and CDR2 YFSETQ. This clone was recorded a few times. The target antigen is unknown. Isolation of CD4+ naive, central memory, regulatory and stem cell-like memory cells was achieved by sorting via CD45RO/CCR7/CD25/CD127/CD95/CD27. Reverse transcription of all isolated RNA meant that expressed TCRB transcripts were sequenced. Profiled with immunoSEQ multiplex PCR; TCRdb holds only in-frame clones, not every one. The data contain some 150,000 clones, about 9% of them singletons.

This TCR came from a woman under 40 with type 1 diabetes. Material for sequencing was central memory CD4+ T cells from blood. This chain links TRBV5-1 with TRBJ1-1, with no clear D. DNA of the CDR3: TGCGCCAGCAGCTTGGCCGAGGTCGGGACTGAAGCTTTCTTT. This translates into CASSLAEVGTEAFF. Drawing the rest from reference TRBV5-1 and TRBJ1-1, the complete variable domain is KAGVTQTPRYLIKTRGQQVTLSCSPISGHRSVSWYQQTPGQGLQFLFEYFSETQRNKGNFPGRFSGRQFSNSRSEMNVSTLELGDSALYLCASSLAEVGTEAFFGQGTRLTVV.